This T cell receptor (beta chain) comes out of a study of T cell repertoires in cytomegalovirus infection. Per the germline V gene, CDR1 is SGHVS and CDR2 is FNYEAQ. The V and J ends lost 5 bases and 7 bases respectively, with 9 bases between them. The CDR3 runs 12 residues. The table lists this clonotype with a few counts. The antigen is not known. TCRdb ran MiXCR on the reads and lists one entry per CDR3 protein. The sample contains 400,000 to 600,000 distinct CDR3 sequences, about 42% of which appear only once. This rearrangement joins TRBV7-6 to TRBJ2-1; the D gene is possibly TRBD1 (5 bases). The TCR sequence derives from a human donor in good health (CMV status not recorded). Some clones in this sample may be carry-over from other donors' samples. Source: cultured PBMCs, taken from culture after CMV antigen stimulation. In DNA, the CDR3 is TGTGCCAGCAGCATGACAGTTAATGAGCAGTTCTTC. This translates into CASSMTVNEQFF.